This T cell receptor (beta chain) was identified during a study of T cell changes during pregnancy in multiple sclerosis (dated by TCRdb to the late 2010s). About the full investigation: The study looked at changes in the T cell repertoire across pregnancy in women with multiple sclerosis.

About this clone itself: This clone's antigen is unknown. No clone much larger than this one lies a single base away; base qualities are absent.

CDR1 and CDR2 were assigned from the germline V gene as KGHSH and LQKENI. Taken from cysteine to phenylalanine, the CDR3 has 12 residues. The only DNA kept is the CDR3, 36 bases in frame from the first base. V lost 3 bases and J lost 13 bases; the stretch between them is 15 bases long. The method was the immunoSEQ multiplex PCR assay. As stored in TCRdb, this immuneACCESS dataset retains in-frame rearrangements with V and J assigned. A fraction of the clones does not appear; measured against another copy, unresolved V genes explain less than half of the discrepancy, and the remainder lacks a known reason. The sample includes about 40,000 clones, with about 93% observed a single time. Approximately 0.44% of the sample is held by the ten biggest clonotypes.

The sequencing used CD4+ T cells from peripheral blood mononuclear cells, collected in the third trimester of pregnancy. The chain employs TRBV18 and TRBJ1-2; the best D guess is TRBD1, with 6 bases matching. This receptor was identified in a female donor with multiple sclerosis, enrolled in a pregnancy study. CDR3 sequence: CASSPETGAGTF. The nucleotide sequence reads TGTGCCAGCTCACCTGAGACAGGCGCCGGCACCTTC.